The table lists the clone carrying this T cell receptor (beta chain) with a few counts. Its antigen is not known. In TCRdb, the RACE reads were re-called with MiXCR into one record per CDR3 protein. Here the sample spans under 200,000 distinct CDR3 sequences, about 31% being singletons. This sample is part of a study of human T cells and chemical hapten exposure. Notes on the study in general: Donors had alopecia, so their immune response may differ from healthy people's.

Time point described: pre-sensitization, week 0. Treatment here: therapeutic diphenylcyclopropenone sensitization with weekly scalp DPC. V gave up 5 bases and J gave up 1 base, with 15 bases separating them. The CDR3 is 16 amino acids. The germline V gene encodes CDR1 KGHSH and CDR2 LQKENI. Sequenced here: whole blood, sampled in connection with sensitization to the hapten diphenylcyclopropenone (DPC). This sequence originates from a woman under 40 with alopecia areata. Some clones in this sample may be carry-over from other donors' samples. The chain links TRBV18 to TRBJ2-1, with D possibly TRBD1 on 6 matching bases. The CDR3 coding sequence is TGTGCCAGCTCAGGAACCGGGACACCATCCTACAATGAGCAGTTCTTC. Amino acid sequence: CASSGTGTPSYNEQFF.